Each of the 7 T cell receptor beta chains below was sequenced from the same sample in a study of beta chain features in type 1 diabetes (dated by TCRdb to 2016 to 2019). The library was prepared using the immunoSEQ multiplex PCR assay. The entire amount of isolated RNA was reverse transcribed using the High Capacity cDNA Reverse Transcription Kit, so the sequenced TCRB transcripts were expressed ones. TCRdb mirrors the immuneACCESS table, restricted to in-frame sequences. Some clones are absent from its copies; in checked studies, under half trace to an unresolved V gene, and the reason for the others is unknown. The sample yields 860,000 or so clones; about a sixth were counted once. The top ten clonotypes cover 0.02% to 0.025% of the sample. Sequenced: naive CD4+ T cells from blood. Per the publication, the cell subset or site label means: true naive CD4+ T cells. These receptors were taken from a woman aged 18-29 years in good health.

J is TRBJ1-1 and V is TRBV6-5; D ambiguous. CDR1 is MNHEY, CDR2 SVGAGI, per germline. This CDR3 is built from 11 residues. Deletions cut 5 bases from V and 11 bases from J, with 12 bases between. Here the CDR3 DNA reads TGTGCCAGCAGTGAGACACCGTGGGCTTTCTTT. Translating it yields CASSETPWAFF.

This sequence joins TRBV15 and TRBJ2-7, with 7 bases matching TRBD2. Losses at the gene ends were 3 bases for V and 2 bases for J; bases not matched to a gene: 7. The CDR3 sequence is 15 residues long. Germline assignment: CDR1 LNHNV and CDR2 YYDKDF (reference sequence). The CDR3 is CATSRWTSLPYEQYF. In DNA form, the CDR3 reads TGTGCCACCAGCAGGTGGACTAGTCTTCCCTACGAGCAGTACTTC.

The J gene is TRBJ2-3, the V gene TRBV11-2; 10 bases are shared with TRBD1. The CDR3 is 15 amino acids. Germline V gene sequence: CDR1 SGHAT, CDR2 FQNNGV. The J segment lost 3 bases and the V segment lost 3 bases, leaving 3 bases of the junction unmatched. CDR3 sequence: CASSFPGQGTDTQYF. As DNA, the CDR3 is TGTGCCAGCAGCTTCCCGGGACAGGGGACAGATACGCAGTATTTT.

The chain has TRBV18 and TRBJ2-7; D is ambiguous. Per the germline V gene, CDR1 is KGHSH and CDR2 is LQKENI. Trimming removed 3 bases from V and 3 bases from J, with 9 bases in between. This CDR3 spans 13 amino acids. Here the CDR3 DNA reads TGTGCCAGCTCACCCGCTTGGGACTACGAGCAGTACTTC. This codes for CASSPAWDYEQYF.

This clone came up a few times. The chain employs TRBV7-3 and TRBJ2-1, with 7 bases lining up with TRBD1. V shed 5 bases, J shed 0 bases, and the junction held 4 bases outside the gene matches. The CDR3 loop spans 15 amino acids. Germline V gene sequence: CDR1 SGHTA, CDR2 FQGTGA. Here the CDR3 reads CASSGQAGSYNEQFF. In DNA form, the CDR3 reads TGTGCCAGCAGCGGACAGGCGGGCTCCTACAATGAGCAGTTCTTC.

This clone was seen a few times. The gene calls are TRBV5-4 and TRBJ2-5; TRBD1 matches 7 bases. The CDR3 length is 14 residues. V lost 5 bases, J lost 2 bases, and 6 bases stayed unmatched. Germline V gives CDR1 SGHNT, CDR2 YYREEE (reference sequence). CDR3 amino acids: CASRNRQGQETQYF. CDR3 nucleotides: TGTGCCAGCAGAAATAGACAGGGTCAAGAGACCCAGTACTTC.

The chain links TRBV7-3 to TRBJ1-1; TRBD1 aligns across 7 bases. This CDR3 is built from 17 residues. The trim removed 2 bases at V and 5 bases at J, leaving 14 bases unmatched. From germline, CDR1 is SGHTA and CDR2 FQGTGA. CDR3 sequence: CASSLATGRFRGTEAFF. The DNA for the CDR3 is TGTGCCAGCAGCTTAGCGACAGGGCGCTTTCGAGGGACTGAAGCTTTCTTT.